These 27 T cell receptor beta chains were all obtained from the same sample, sequenced in a study of shared clonotypes between healthy human individuals. Sequencing used immunoSEQ multiplex PCR; TCRdb keeps in-frame clones, though not all of them. This sample has a few hundred thousand clones, with roughly three quarters found just once. Material: PBMCs. These receptors all stem from a woman in her forties in good health. Some clones in this sample may be carry-over from other donors' samples.

The CDR3 protein is CASSPDSGPLGTGELFF. In DNA, the CDR3 is TGTGCCAGCAGTCCCGATTCGGGGCCGTTGGGCACCGGGGAGCTGTTTTTT. The chain is built from TRBV6-7 and TRBJ2-2, with D possibly called TRBD1 or TRBD2 (5 bases each). TRBV6-7 belongs to the ORF category, with a function that is uncertain. The CDR3 has 17 amino acids. Trimming removed 5 bases from V and 4 bases from J, with 20 bases in between.

As to this clone: A far larger clone lies a single base away; this is likely a read error. V is TRBV4-3 and J is TRBJ1-1, with TRBD1 matching over 10 bases. With 3 bases clipped from V and 12 bases from J, the junction kept 10 bases outside the gene matches. Germline CDR1 is LGHNA and CDR2 is YSLEER. CDR3 length: 14 residues. CDR3 sequence: CASSQTRQGARTFF. DNA of the CDR3: TGCGCCAGCAGCCAGACCAGACAGGGGGCGCGAACTTTCTTT.

The gene calls are TRBV29-1 and TRBJ2-5; D uncertain. Gene TRBJ2-7 matches the end of the DNA better, so the J call may be wrong. This CDR3 has 13 residues. Germline values: CDR1 SQVTM, CDR2 ANQGSEA. The CDR3: CSVGAGPTYEQYF. In nucleotides, the CDR3 is TGCAGCGTTGGGGCAGGCCCAACCTACGAGCAGTACTTC.

The genes are TRBV19 and TRBJ1-1; TRBD1 agrees at 9 bases. The CDR3 runs to 15 residues. V dropped 5 bases and J dropped 0; count of bases not matched to a gene: 4. Germline V lookup: CDR1 LNHDA, CDR2 SQIVND (reference sequence). This CDR3 is CASSLGTGLNTEAFF. CDR3 nucleotides: TGTGCCAGTAGTCTTGGGACAGGGTTGAACACTGAAGCTTTCTTT.

V and J are TRBV4-3 and TRBJ2-7; D is possibly TRBD1 (5 bases). The CDR3 length is 15 residues. Germline CDR1 LGHNA, CDR2 YSLEER. The ends were cut back, 8 bases at V and 3 bases at J, with 20 bases in the middle. Here the CDR3 reads CASGAVHYPRYEQYF. Written as DNA, the CDR3 is TGCGCCAGCGGGGCCGTACACTACCCTCGCTACGAGCAGTACTTC.

To note about this clone: With a much larger clone just one base away, this may be a read error. The chain joins TRBV2 to TRBJ2-3; 13 nucleotides line up with TRBD2. Per the germline V gene, CDR1 is SNHLY and CDR2 is FYNNEI. The CDR3 contains 14 residues. The CDR3, as DNA: TGTGGCAGTAGACTAGCGGGAGGCAGGGATACGCAGTATTTT. Translating it yields CGSRLAGGRDTQYF.

This clone has a count of ten or more. The V gene is TRBV18, the J gene TRBJ1-1, with D hard to call. The CDR3 covers 13 residues. Germline CDR1 KGHSH, CDR2 LQKENI. The ends were cut back, 5 bases at V and 0 bases at J, with 7 bases in the middle. Here the CDR3 DNA reads TGTGCCAGCTCAGGGCCATTGAACACTGAAGCTTTCTTT. It specifies CASSGPLNTEAFF.

This clone turned up a few times. This sequence joins TRBV19 and TRBJ2-7; 7 bases line up with TRBD1. The CDR3 extends over 13 amino acids. Trimming cost V 6 bases and J 2 bases; bases outside gene matches: 4. Germline values: CDR1 LNHDA, CDR2 SQIVND (reference sequence). This CDR3 reads CASRTTGTYEQYF. The CDR3 DNA sequence: TGTGCCAGTAGGACGACAGGGACCTACGAGCAGTACTTC.

Comments on this clone: Other DNA sequences from this sample encode an identical CDR3 as well. V gene TRBV18 combines with J gene TRBJ1-1; D gene ambiguous. Trimming cost V 4 bases and J 0 bases, with 3 bases left between them. This CDR3 has 12 residues. CDR1 is KGHSH, CDR2 LQKENI, per germline. CDR3 coding DNA: TGTGCCAGCTCACTCTTGAACACTGAAGCTTTCTTT. As protein: CASSLLNTEAFF. Full variable domain (missing parts from reference TRBV18 and TRBJ1-1): NAGVMQNPRHLVRRRGQEARLRCSPMKGHSHVYWYRQLPEEGLKFMVYLQKENIIDESGMPKERFSAEFPKEGPSILRIQQVVRGDSAAYFCASSLLNTEAFFGQGTRLTVV.

The CDR3 protein is CASSIISTGDEAFF. As DNA, the CDR3 is TGTGCCAGCAGCATAATATCGACAGGGGACGAAGCTTTCTTT. The chain combines TRBV28 with TRBJ1-1; 8 bases fit TRBD1. The CDR3 is 14 residues long. After removal of 6 bases from V and 8 bases from J, the junction contained 11 bases not matched to a gene. Germline CDR1 is MDHEN and CDR2 is SYDVKM.

The rearrangement uses TRBV4-3 and TRBJ1-4, with 9 bases that match TRBD1. The length of the CDR3 is 15 residues. V trimming: 1 base; J trimming: 9 bases; junction bases outside the gene matches: 6. The germline V gene encodes CDR1 LGHNA and CDR2 YSLEER. In DNA form, the CDR3 reads TGCGCCAGCAGCCAAGGGGCGGGGACAGGGAAAAAACTGTTTTTT. This translates into CASSQGAGTGKKLFF.

V gene TRBV7-9 combines with J gene TRBJ2-5; 8 bases are shared with TRBD2. V shed 5 bases, J shed 2 bases, and the junction held 4 bases outside the gene matches. The CDR3 extends over 14 amino acids. Per germline, CDR1 SEHNR and CDR2 FQNEAQ (reference sequence). The CDR3 DNA follows: TGTGCCAGCAGCCCCGGCGGGGGGCAAGAGACCCAGTACTTC. Its translation: CASSPGGGQETQYF.

This sequence joins TRBV5-1 and TRBJ1-1; D possibly corresponds to TRBD1 (6 bases). Deletions cut 4 bases from V and 2 bases from J, with 12 bases between. The CDR3 has 14 amino acids. Germline CDR1 reads SGHRS; CDR2 reads YFSETQ. The chain's CDR3 is CASSTGNRNTEAFF. In nucleotides, the CDR3 is TGCGCCAGCAGCACAGGGAACCGAAACACTGAAGCTTTCTTT.

This clone was observed a few times. The chain recombines TRBV5-1 with TRBJ2-7, with 11 nucleotides matching TRBD2. Germline V gene lookup returns CDR1 SGHRS and CDR2 YFSETQ. Trimming at V came to 4 bases and at J to 6 bases, leaving 12 bases not matched to a gene. The CDR3 runs 16 residues. The CDR3 DNA follows: TGCGCCAGCAGCGCCGTGACTAGCGGGGTCCCCTCCGAGCAGTACTTC. Translation: CASSAVTSGVPSEQYF.

The chain recombines TRBV2 with TRBJ2-7; 9 nucleotides agree with TRBD1. V gave up 10 bases and J gave up 2 bases; unmatched junction bases: 9. The CDR3 has 14 amino acids. Germline V lookup: CDR1 SNHLY, CDR2 FYNNEI. CDR3 sequence (DNA): TGTGCCAACCAGCGGGACAGGGCTACCTACGAGCAGTACTTC. It specifies CANQRDRATYEQYF.

V usage is TRBV5-1 and J usage is TRBJ2-3; D not certain. The CDR3 spans 13 residues. V lost 3 bases, J lost 2 bases, and 7 bases lay in between. Germline V CDR1 and CDR2: SGHRS, YFSETQ. The CDR3 bases are TGCGCCAGCAGCTCAGACCTCACAGATACGCAGTATTTT. Its translation: CASSSDLTDTQYF.

In this sample, this clone turned up once. Since a far larger clone is one base different, this is likely a read error. Other nucleotide sequences from this sample produce the same CDR3. The V and J genes are TRBV2 and TRBJ1-5; tentatively, D is TRBD1 (6 bases). This CDR3 spans 16 amino acids. From germline, CDR1 is SNHLY and CDR2 FYNNEI. The CDR3 loop reads CASSDDRPGVGQPQHF. CDR3 sequence (DNA): TGTGCCAGCAGTGACGACCGGCCAGGGGTTGGTCAGCCCCAGCACTTT.

This clone was found many times. Different DNA sequences within this sample yield the same CDR3. This rearrangement joins TRBV11-1 to TRBJ2-3, with 7 bases aligning to TRBD2. Germline V CDR1 and CDR2: SGHAT, FQDESV (reference sequence). This CDR3 spans 18 amino acids. V lost 2 bases to trimming and J lost 0 bases; unmatched junction nucleotides: 11. CDR3 sequence (DNA): TGTGCCAGCAGCTTAATCCAGGCGGGAGTTGGGAGCACAGATACGCAGTATTTT. It translates to CASSLIQAGVGSTDTQYF.

As to this clone: A far larger clone is just one base off, so this is likely a read error. In the same sample, other DNA sequences code for this CDR3. J is TRBJ2-6 and V is TRBV27, with a possible D match to TRBD1 (5 bases). The germline V gene has CDR1 MNHEY and CDR2 SMNVEV (reference sequence). The CDR3 runs 16 residues. In nucleotides, the CDR3 is TGTGCCAGCAGCGGCCGGATAAGCTCTGGGGCCAACGTCCTGACATTC. Translated: CASSGRISSGANVLTF.

The chain uses TRBV29-1 and TRBJ2-1; possible D gene TRBD1, 5 bases. The CDR3 covers 14 residues. V was trimmed by 7 bases and J by 5 bases, leaving 18 bases between them. The germline gives CDR1 SQVTM, CDR2 ANQGSEA. Here the CDR3 reads CSADHRWGNNEQFF. The CDR3 DNA follows: TGCAGCGCGGATCACAGGTGGGGAAACAATGAGCAGTTCTTC.

In its sample, this clone was seen once. The CDR3: CASSEGLAVSSYEQYF. Written as DNA, the CDR3 is TGCGCCAGCAGTGAAGGTCTAGCGGTAAGCTCCTACGAGCAGTACTTC. The rearrangement links TRBV10-2 to TRBJ2-7; 7 bases map to TRBD2. The germline V gene has CDR1 WSHSY and CDR2 SAAADI. This CDR3 comprises 16 residues. J lost 0 bases, V lost 3 bases, and 8 bases had no gene match.

The chain employs TRBV6-4 and TRBJ2-1, with D tentatively TRBD2 (6 bases). CDR1 is MRHNA and CDR2 is SNTAGT in the germline V gene. This CDR3 is 14 amino acids long. The germline V and J ends were trimmed by 3 bases and 5 bases, with 11 bases remaining between them. The CDR3: CASSDEAGHNEQFF. The CDR3 DNA follows: TGTGCCAGCAGTGATGAGGCGGGACACAATGAGCAGTTCTTC.

J is TRBJ2-1 and V is TRBV5-1, with a weak D call TRBD2 (6 bases). Per the germline V gene, CDR1 is SGHRS and CDR2 is YFSETQ. The CDR3 spans 14 residues. V was trimmed by 4 bases and J by 8 bases, leaving 16 bases between them. The CDR3 loop reads CASSPLAGQDEQFF. The CDR3 region has the DNA TGCGCCAGCAGCCCCCTGGCGGGGCAGGATGAGCAGTTCTTC.

The sample holds one count of this clone. Its ends do not fully match the called genes, so a read error is possible. Other nucleotide sequences from this sample produce the same CDR3. The rearrangement joins TRBV2 to TRBJ2-7, with 9 bases fitting TRBD2. The germline V gene has CDR1 SNHLY and CDR2 FYNNEI. There are 15 residues in the CDR3. The CDR3 nucleotides are TGTGCCACACCCGGGGCCAGCGGGAGGTCCTACGAACAGTACTTC. It encodes CATPGASGRSYEQYF.

J is TRBJ2-4 and V is TRBV11-3; the D gene is possibly TRBD1 (5 bases). This CDR3 is 16 amino acids long. CDR1 and CDR2 from the germline V gene are SGHNT and YENEEA. V was pared by 0 bases and J by 4 bases, with 13 bases between. The CDR3 DNA sequence: TGTGCCAGCAGCTTAGATCGACCAGGGTTAAAAAACATTCAGTACTTC. Protein: CASSLDRPGLKNIQYF.

The CDR3 sequence: CASSQVQGRRGNTIYF. CDR3 DNA: TGCGCCAGCAGCCAAGTACAGGGTCGAAGAGGAAACACCATATATTTT. This chain connects TRBV4-3 to TRBJ1-3; D is possibly TRBD1 (6 bases). The CDR3 has 16 residues. Looked up from germline, CDR1 is LGHNA and CDR2 is YSLEER. Trimming removed 1 base at V and 4 bases at J, with 14 bases between.

DNA of the CDR3: TGCAGTGCCCAAGGGACAGATACGCAGTATTTT. It is translated as CSAQGTDTQYF. The chain uses TRBV20-1 and TRBJ2-3; no definite D call. Germline loops: CDR1 DFQATT, CDR2 SNEGSKA (reference sequence). This CDR3 has 11 amino acids. V lost 6 bases and J lost 3, with 7 bases in between.